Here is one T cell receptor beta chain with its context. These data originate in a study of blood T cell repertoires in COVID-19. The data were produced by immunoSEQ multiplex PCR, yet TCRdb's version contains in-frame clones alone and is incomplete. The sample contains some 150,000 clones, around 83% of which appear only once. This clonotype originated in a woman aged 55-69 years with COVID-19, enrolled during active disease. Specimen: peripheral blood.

The CDR3 loop is CASSRQGNQPQHF. The CDR3 nucleotides read TGTGCCAGCAGCAGACAGGGGAATCAGCCCCAGCATTTT. The V call is TRBV3-1 (or the pseudogene TRBV3-2), the J call TRBJ1-5; 8 bases line up with TRBD1. The length of the CDR3 is 13 residues. Germline V gene lookup returns CDR1 LGHDT and CDR2 YNNKEL (reference sequence). After removal of 5 bases from V and 4 bases from J, the junction contained 1 base not matched to a gene.